This T cell receptor beta chain was sequenced during a study of chemoradiotherapy in HPV16-positive cancers. For the study at large: Functional T-cell assays on a couple of HPV16-positive patients' cells defined candidate HPV-specific clones and common TCR motifs. The study's findings and limits: Candidate HPV-specific clones and E7-related TCR motifs grew in tumor during treatment.

On this clone itself: Its cognate antigen is unknown.

V lost 1 base, J lost 0 bases, and 10 bases lay in between. Germline lookup yields CDR1 KGHSH and CDR2 LQKENI. The CDR3 loop spans 15 amino acids. Over chemoradiotherapy, repertoires were sampled more than once. Produced via immunoSEQ multiplex PCR; TCRdb's table is partial and in-frame only. The sample includes tens of thousands of clones, about four fifths of them seen just once. This sequence was found in a human donor with HPV-associated anogenital cancer. V is TRBV18 and J is TRBJ2-7; a possible D gene is TRBD1 (6 bases). Source: blood, taken from a patient who underwent chemoradiotherapy. CDR3 protein: CASSPLGGYSYEQYF. As DNA, the CDR3 is TGTGCCAGCTCACCACTAGGGGGATACTCCTACGAGCAGTACTTC.